One sample yielded the 21 T cell receptor beta chains listed below, sequenced in a study of T cell responses to AZD1222 COVID-19 vaccine. Sequenced by immunoSEQ multiplex PCR; TCRdb stores in-frame clones only, minus some. The table has about 92,000 clones, roughly nine tenths seen once. Sample: peripheral blood, taken on day 0 of AZD1222 vaccination. Receptor source: an adult in good health.

J is TRBJ1-6 and V is TRBV18, with 11 bases matching TRBD1. Germline-derived CDR1 and CDR2 are KGHSH and LQKENI. The J segment lost 9 bases and the V segment lost 6 bases, leaving 16 bases of the junction unmatched. CDR3 length: 18 residues. CDR3 sequence reads: CASSPAPGQGGLSSPLHF. CDR3 coding DNA: TGTGCCAGCTCCCCGGCTCCGGGACAGGGGGGTCTAAGTTCACCCCTCCACTTT.

The chain employs TRBV24-1 and TRBJ2-1; 9 bases line up with TRBD1. Germline loops: CDR1 KGHDR, CDR2 SFDVKD. V shed 5 bases, J shed 7 bases, and the junction held 5 bases outside the gene matches. The CDR3 runs to 14 residues. The CDR3 bases are TGTGCCACCAGTGGAGGGACAGGGTGGAATGAGCAGTTCTTC. It encodes CATSGGTGWNEQFF.

The chain uses TRBV6-4 and TRBJ1-1; D not certain. From germline, CDR1 is MRHNA and CDR2 SNTAGT. The CDR3 is 14 amino acids. V shed 5 bases and J shed 1 base, with 11 bases lying between them. DNA for the CDR3: TGTGCCAGCAGTCCAACAGCACAGAACACTGAAGCTTTCTTT. Translating it yields CASSPTAQNTEAFF.

V is TRBV7-8 and J is TRBJ1-2; D might be TRBD1 (5 bases). In germline, CDR1 is SGHVS, CDR2 FQNEAQ. The CDR3 spans 14 residues. The V gene lost 0 bases and the J gene lost 3 bases, with 8 bases spanning the gap. Here the CDR3 reads CASSLATEYYGYTF. The CDR3 region has the DNA TGTGCCAGCAGCTTAGCGACAGAATACTATGGCTACACCTTC.

This clone was observed a handful of times. This sequence joins TRBV2 and TRBJ2-1; 10 bases align to TRBD1. The CDR3 length is 15 residues. The ends lost 7 bases at V and 7 bases at J; junction bases unmatched: 10. CDR1 is SNHLY, CDR2 FYNNEI, per germline. The CDR3 bases are TGTGCCAGCACCGAGGGGGACAGGGGCGGGAATGAGCAGTTCTTC. Encoded protein: CASTEGDRGGNEQFF.

This chain's CDR3 is CASSPATAVRGSNQPQHF. Here the CDR3 DNA reads TGTGCCAGCTCACCCGCGACAGCAGTTCGGGGGAGCAATCAGCCCCAGCATTTT. V usage is TRBV18 and J usage is TRBJ1-5; a weak D match, TRBD1 (5 bases). Germline assignment: CDR1 KGHSH and CDR2 LQKENI. Deletions cut 3 bases from V and 1 base from J, with 19 bases between. This CDR3 is 18 amino acids long.

DNA of the CDR3: TGTGCCAGCAGTTTAGAGTCTGGTCAGCCCCAGCATTTT. This gives the protein CASSLESGQPQHF. V gene TRBV12-3 or TRBV12-4 combines with J gene TRBJ1-5; D gene ambiguous. The germline V and J ends were trimmed by 1 base and 6 bases, with 7 bases remaining between them. This CDR3 region has 13 residues.

In this sample, this clone turned up a few times. The rearrangement links TRBV6-4 to TRBJ2-3; either TRBD1 or TRBD2 may supply D (5 bases each). Trimming shortened V by 3 bases and J by 2 bases, and 6 bases separated the two germline ends. Germline loops: CDR1 MRHNA, CDR2 SNTAGT. The CDR3 spans 13 residues. CDR3 sequence (DNA): TGTGCCAGCAGTGAGGGGACCACAGATACGCAGTATTTT. Its translation is CASSEGTTDTQYF.

This clone was found once. The chain couples TRBV9 to TRBJ2-1; D may be TRBD1 (6 bases). The V gene lost 4 bases and the J gene lost 4 bases, with 12 bases spanning the gap. This CDR3 comprises 14 residues. The germline V gene has CDR1 SGDLS and CDR2 YYNGEE. The chain's CDR3 is CASSPGTPYNEQFF. As DNA, the CDR3 is TGTGCCAGCAGCCCCGGGACACCGTACAATGAGCAGTTCTTC.

J is TRBJ1-6 and V is TRBV9; D not certain. Germline V gene sequence: CDR1 SGDLS, CDR2 YYNGEE. This CDR3 has 13 amino acids. V was pared by 0 bases and J by 12 bases, with 10 bases between. In DNA, the CDR3 is TGTGCCAGCAGCGTAGTCTCCCGGGGACCCCTCCACTTT. Its translation: CASSVVSRGPLHF.

The rearrangement links TRBV30 to TRBJ2-2; 9 positions agree with TRBD1. The CDR3 totals 15 residues. In germline, CDR1 is GTSNPN, CDR2 SVGIG (reference sequence). V was pared by 0 bases and J by 5 bases, with 4 bases of the junction left unmatched. Here the CDR3 reads CAWSVQGARTGELFF. CDR3 DNA: TGTGCCTGGAGTGTACAGGGGGCGCGGACCGGGGAGCTGTTTTTT.

The chain combines TRBV7-8 with TRBJ2-7; a weak D match, TRBD2 (6 bases). There are 18 residues in the CDR3. CDR1 is SGHVS, CDR2 FQNEAQ, per germline. V gave up 2 bases and J gave up 3 bases, with 23 bases separating them. CDR3 amino acids: CASSLLGGDRDHLYEQYF. The CDR3 DNA is TGTGCCAGCAGCTTATTGGGGGGTGACCGGGACCACCTCTACGAGCAGTACTTC.

This clone was counted once. V and J are TRBV5-1 and TRBJ1-4, with D possibly TRBD1 on 6 matching bases. Germline loops: CDR1 SGHRS, CDR2 YFSETQ. The CDR3 is 15 residues long. V lost 0 bases, J lost 5 bases, and 11 bases lay in between. The CDR3 bases are TGCGCCAGCAGCTTGGGCCGGGACATAAATGAAAAACTGTTTTTT. Its translation: CASSLGRDINEKLFF.

The V gene is TRBV6-5, the J gene TRBJ1-3; no definite D call. Germline CDR1 is MNHEY and CDR2 is SVGAGI. CDR3 length equals 12 residues. The V end was cut by 6 bases, the J end by 0 bases, with 3 bases between. The CDR3 bases are TGTGCCAGCAGGGACTCTGGAAACACCATATATTTT. It encodes CASRDSGNTIYF.

V is TRBV2 and J is TRBJ1-2; 8 bases match TRBD1. This CDR3 region has 12 residues. J gave up 6 bases and V 7 bases, and 4 bases lay outside the gene matches. CDR1 SNHLY and CDR2 FYNNEI come from the germline V gene. The CDR3 DNA reads as TGTGCCAGCAAGGAACAGGGGGATGGCTACACCTTC. Translating it yields CASKEQGDGYTF.

V is TRBV2 and J is TRBJ1-5, with D unclear. This CDR3 has 15 amino acids. The V end was cut by 8 bases, the J end by 1 base, with 15 bases between. CDR1 and CDR2 from the germline V gene are SNHLY and FYNNEI. As DNA, the CDR3 is TGTGCCAGCGCCCCCGGGGAGGGCAGCAATCAGCCCCAGCATTTT. Amino acids: CASAPGEGSNQPQHF.

A single count supports this clone. The chain couples TRBV4-3 to TRBJ1-5; tentative D call: TRBD1 (5 bases). This CDR3 has 14 amino acids. V lost 0 bases and J lost 4, with 7 bases in between. The germline gives CDR1 LGHNA, CDR2 YSLEER. CDR3 loop: CASSQDSGNQPQHF. For the CDR3, the DNA is TGCGCCAGCAGCCAAGATTCAGGGAATCAGCCCCAGCATTTT.

The chain is built from TRBV28 and TRBJ2-1; 8 bases line up with TRBD1. Germline CDR1 and CDR2: MDHEN and SYDVKM. J lost 6 bases, V lost 8 bases, and 9 bases had no gene match. The CDR3 is made up of 14 amino acids. The CDR3 coding sequence is TGTGCCAGCCCTCCGGACAGGGATGCCAATGAGCAGTTCTTC. This encodes CASPPDRDANEQFF.

Notes on this clone: Sequence at one end of the junction differs from germline and may be a read error. The rearrangement links TRBV10-2 to TRBJ2-3; 10 positions match TRBD2. Germline assignment: CDR1 WSHSY and CDR2 SAAADI. The CDR3 is 16 amino acids. The CDR3 coding sequence is TGCGCCAGCAGCCCCCGAGCGGGAGGGACCACATATACGCAGTATTTT. It yields the protein CASSPRAGGTTYTQYF.

The genes are TRBV7-2 and TRBJ1-2; D is possibly TRBD1 (6 bases). The CDR3 totals 13 residues. The germline gives CDR1 SGHTA, CDR2 FQGNSA. Trimming pared 6 bases from V and 3 bases from J, leaving 11 bases between. The CDR3 bases are TGTGCCAGCAGTTCGGACAGATACTATGGCTACACCTTC. It is translated as CASSSDRYYGYTF.

The J gene is TRBJ2-7, the V gene TRBV16; TRBD1 matches 8 bases. The V gene end was trimmed by 7 bases and the J gene end by 12 bases; junction bases not matched to a gene: 17. The germline CDR1 and CDR2 sequences are KGHSY and FQNENV. The CDR3 has 14 residues. CDR3 bases: TGTGCCAGCAACAATCCCGGGACAGGTAGTCAGTTGTACTTC. Translating it yields CASNNPGTGSQLYF.